The source of this T cell receptor beta chain is a study of cytomegalovirus exposure and HLA in healthy donors. Study observations and caveats: What TCR beta sequences reportedly achieved was accurate prediction of HLA-A and HLA-B alleles in most subjects. A list of about 180 TCR beta chains associated with cytomegalovirus was given. Most TCR sequences were rare, but some public TCRs occurred in many donors. Several V segments, TRBV6-2 and TRBV6-3 among them, could not be told apart and were dropped.

Primers for the PCR totalled 60 Vbeta and 13 Jbeta. Libraries were prepared by immunoSEQ multiplex PCR; TCRdb keeps only in-frame clonotypes and omits some of them. The sample lists about 160,000 clones, roughly 79% occurring once. The CDR3 consists of 14 residues. The germline V gene has CDR1 WSHSY and CDR2 SAAADI. V dropped 9 bases and J dropped 7 bases, with 16 bases sitting between them. This clone appeared a single time. As yet, its antigen is unknown. What was sequenced was PBMCs. The chain combines TRBV10-2 with TRBJ1-6; weak D call: TRBD1 (5 bases). The sequence came from a man aged 25-45 years in good health and CMV-seronegative. The CDR3 sequence: CASCPQGMNSPLHF. Here the CDR3 DNA reads TGCGCCAGTTGCCCCCAGGGCATGAATTCACCCCTCCACTTT.